The 26 T cell receptor beta chains presented below share a single source sample, sequenced in a study of blood T cell repertoires in COVID-19. The data were produced by immunoSEQ multiplex PCR, yet TCRdb's version contains in-frame clones alone and is incomplete. The profile shows about 35,000 clones, around 80% of them singletons. Sequencing used peripheral blood. The receptors derive from a man older than 75 with active or convalescent COVID-19.

This clone was recorded only once. The J gene is TRBJ2-7, the V gene TRBV27; TRBD1 matches 8 bases. The CDR3 runs to 19 residues. V dropped 6 bases and J dropped 0; count of bases not matched to a gene: 19. From germline, CDR1 is MNHEY and CDR2 SMNVEV (reference sequence). The CDR3 sequence: CASSLHRETGARSSYEQYF. The CDR3 nucleotides are TGTGCCAGCAGCCTTCATAGGGAGACAGGGGCTAGGAGCTCCTACGAGCAGTACTTC.

The chain joins TRBV15 to TRBJ2-7, with D perhaps matching TRBD2 (5 bases). Germline CDR1 LNHNV, CDR2 YYDKDF (reference sequence). The CDR3 covers 15 residues. Trimming took 0 bases from V and 4 from J, leaving 13 bases between them. The CDR3 reads CATSRDPSGFYEQYF. CDR3 sequence (DNA): TGTGCCACCAGCAGAGATCCCAGCGGCTTTTACGAGCAGTACTTC.

V and J are TRBV11-1 and TRBJ2-1, with 10 positions matching TRBD1. Germline loops: CDR1 SGHAT, CDR2 FQDESV (reference sequence). Unmatched junction bases numbered 7, after V lost 4 bases and J lost 7 bases. The CDR3 has 15 residues. DNA for the CDR3: TGTGCCAGCAGCTCGGGACAGGGGCTGGGGAATGAGCAGTTCTTC. Translation: CASSSGQGLGNEQFF.

The CDR3 nucleotides read TGCGCCAGCAGCTTGGGAATCGCGGGCTATAATTCACCCCTCCACTTT. Translated, it gives CASSLGIAGYNSPLHF. This rearrangement joins TRBV5-1 to TRBJ1-6, with D unresolved. The CDR3 runs to 16 residues. V was shortened by 0 bases and J by 3 bases, with 10 bases between the two germline ends. Germline CDR1 SGHRS, CDR2 YFSETQ.

The chain has TRBV6-5 and TRBJ1-4; 8 positions agree with TRBD1. Germline-derived CDR1 and CDR2 are MNHEY and SVGAGI. The V gene end was trimmed by 2 bases and the J gene end by 7 bases; junction bases not matched to a gene: 3. CDR3 length equals 14 residues. For the CDR3, the DNA is TGTGCCAGCAGTTACGGACAGGGCGGTGAAAAACTGTTTTTT. Translating gives CASSYGQGGEKLFF.

V gene TRBV7-3 combines with J gene TRBJ2-1, with 8 bases lining up with TRBD2. The CDR3 runs 14 residues. The J segment lost 9 bases and the V segment lost 3 bases, leaving 7 bases of the junction unmatched. Germline V lookup: CDR1 SGHTA, CDR2 FQGTGA. In DNA, the CDR3 is TGTGCCAGCAGCTTGACGGGAGGGCGGGGTGAGCAGTTCTTC. Translated, it gives CASSLTGGRGEQFF.

This chain uses TRBV18 with TRBJ2-5; 7 bases map to TRBD1. CDR1 is KGHSH and CDR2 is LQKENI in the germline V gene. V lost 3 bases to trimming and J lost 2 bases; unmatched junction nucleotides: 3. CDR3 size: 14 residues. CDR3 DNA: TGTGCCAGCTCACCGACAGGGAGACAAGAGACCCAGTACTTC. This sequence encodes CASSPTGRQETQYF.

This clone was detected a few times. The chain is built from TRBV4-3 and TRBJ1-4, with TRBD1 matching over 10 bases. This CDR3 comprises 14 residues. V lost 4 bases and J lost 8; bases outside the gene matches: 4. Germline V gene sequence: CDR1 LGHNA, CDR2 YSLEER. This chain's CDR3 is CASSRGTGEEKLFF. The CDR3 DNA reads as TGCGCCAGCAGCCGGGGGACAGGGGAGGAAAAACTGTTTTTT.

The chain uses TRBV30 and TRBJ2-5; the D call may be TRBD1 or TRBD2 (5 bases each). Germline CDR1 GTSNPN, CDR2 SVGIG (reference sequence). There are 11 residues in the CDR3. The V end lost 5 bases, the J end lost 5 bases, and 9 bases lay between the germline ends. CDR3 region: CAWEGPETQYF. CDR3 nucleotide sequence: TGTGCCTGGGAGGGGCCGGAGACCCAGTACTTC.

The gene calls are TRBV6-1 and TRBJ2-7, with a weak D call TRBD1 (6 bases). The CDR3 has 13 residues. The germline V gene encodes CDR1 MNHNS and CDR2 SASEGT. The ends were cut back, 3 bases at V and 4 bases at J, with 10 bases in the middle. The CDR3 reads CASSENRVYEQYF. The CDR3 DNA follows: TGTGCCAGCAGTGAGAACAGGGTTTACGAGCAGTACTTC.

The V gene is TRBV28, the J gene TRBJ1-2, with 11 positions matching TRBD1. The germline CDR1 and CDR2 sequences are MDHEN and SYDVKM. This CDR3 has 14 amino acids. The V and J ends lost 6 bases and 5 bases, in that order; junction bases with no gene match: 5. The CDR3 nucleotides read TGTGCCAGCAGAGGACAGGGGGCGGTTTATGGCTACACCTTC. It is translated as CASRGQGAVYGYTF.

The chain links TRBV7-8 to TRBJ2-1; 12 nucleotides align to TRBD1. CDR3 length: 16 residues. CDR1 and CDR2 (germline): SGHVS, FQNEAQ. The V segment lost 6 bases and the J segment 7 bases; nucleotides outside the gene matches: 10. The CDR3 sequence: CASRFSGTGGRNEQFF. Here the CDR3 DNA reads TGTGCCAGCAGATTCTCCGGGACAGGGGGCAGAAATGAGCAGTTCTTC.

This sequence joins TRBV28 and TRBJ2-3; 9 bases fit TRBD2. The germline gives CDR1 MDHEN, CDR2 SYDVKM. The V gene end was trimmed by 2 bases and the J gene end by 0 bases; junction bases not matched to a gene: 3. CDR3 length equals 16 residues. The CDR3 loop reads CASSLPSGTSTDTQYF. CDR3 sequence (DNA): TGTGCCAGCAGTTTACCTAGCGGGACCAGCACAGATACGCAGTATTTT.

The CDR3 is CASSTLDRGAEAFF. The CDR3 region has the DNA TGTGCCAGCAGCACCCTTGACAGGGGGGCTGAAGCTTTCTTT. J is TRBJ1-1 and V is TRBV9; 9 bases match TRBD1. Germline V gives CDR1 SGDLS, CDR2 YYNGEE. This CDR3 comprises 14 residues. V was clipped by 4 bases and J by 6 bases; unmatched bases: 7.

This sequence joins TRBV28 and TRBJ1-2; unclear D gene. CDR1 MDHEN and CDR2 SYDVKM come from the germline V gene. The ends were cut back, 4 bases at V and 5 bases at J, with 11 bases in the middle. The CDR3 has 13 amino acids. The CDR3 sequence: CASSSLDMYGYTF. For the CDR3, the DNA is TGTGCCAGCAGTTCCCTCGACATGTATGGCTACACCTTC.

With regard to this clone: One junction end does not reproduce the germline sequence, and a read error may be involved. The chain joins TRBV23-1 to TRBJ2-5; 10 nucleotides align to TRBD1. TRBV23-1 is treated as an ORF (open reading frame) with a function not yet certain. There are 17 residues in the CDR3. CDR3 amino acids: CATSRPLDRGYQETQYF. The DNA for the CDR3 is TGCGCCACCAGTCGACCCCTGGACAGGGGGTACCAAGAGACCCAGTACTTC.

This clone was counted once. The genes are TRBV2 and TRBJ2-5; D is possibly TRBD2 (6 bases). The CDR3 runs 14 residues. The ends were cut back, 6 bases at V and 7 bases at J, with 18 bases in the middle. The germline gives CDR1 SNHLY, CDR2 FYNNEI. The DNA of the CDR3 is TGTGCCAGCAGACGACTAGATAGCGTCGGGACCCAGTACTTC. Translated: CASRRLDSVGTQYF.

This clone was picked up many times. The chain joins TRBV29-1 to TRBJ1-3, with a tentative D call TRBD1 (5 bases). CDR3 size: 14 residues. Trimming removed 4 bases at V and 0 bases at J, with 10 bases between. Germline V gene lookup returns CDR1 SQVTM and CDR2 ANQGSEA. The CDR3 DNA reads as TGCAGCGTTGGGGGCCACGACTCTGGAAACACCATATATTTT. Amino acids: CSVGGHDSGNTIYF.

This sequence joins TRBV9 and TRBJ2-5; 12 nucleotides align to TRBD2. Trimming cost V 3 bases and J 10 bases; bases outside gene matches: 7. CDR3 length: 14 amino acids. CDR1 is SGDLS, CDR2 YYNGEE, per germline. CDR3: CASSASGRAEGQYF. CDR3 nucleotide sequence: TGTGCCAGCAGCGCTAGCGGGAGGGCCGAGGGCCAGTACTTC.

The V call is TRBV27, the J call TRBJ2-5; a possible D gene is TRBD1 (6 bases). This CDR3 spans 14 amino acids. V shed 4 bases and J shed 5 bases, with 14 bases lying between them. CDR1 is MNHEY and CDR2 is SMNVEV in the germline V gene (reference sequence). In nucleotides, the CDR3 is TGTGCCAGCAGTTCTCAGGACAGACGGGAGACCCAGTACTTC. Translation: CASSSQDRRETQYF.

The chain employs TRBV4-2 and TRBJ2-1; D is possibly TRBD2 (5 bases). The germline V and J ends were trimmed by 0 bases and 5 bases, with 11 bases remaining between them. CDR3 size: 15 residues. Germline-derived CDR1 and CDR2 are LGHNA and YNFKEQ. The CDR3 loop reads CASSQDLRADNEQFF. The CDR3 DNA reads TGTGCCAGCAGCCAAGACTTGCGGGCCGACAATGAGCAGTTCTTC.

This clone has just one count. The gene calls are TRBV7-2 and TRBJ2-7, with 7 bases that match TRBD2. The length of the CDR3 is 15 residues. In germline, CDR1 is SGHTA, CDR2 FQGNSA. V lost 1 base to trimming and J lost 6 bases; unmatched junction nucleotides: 9. Written as DNA, the CDR3 is TGTGCCAGCAGCTTAGGGGGGGGACTTTTCATCGAGCAGTACTTC. Protein product: CASSLGGGLFIEQYF.

The chain combines TRBV12-2 with TRBJ1-1. TRBV12-2 is listed as a pseudogene. CDR3 length: 15 amino acids. The CDR3 region is CASRLACPVNTEAFF. The CDR3 coding sequence is TGTGCAAGTCGCTTAGCGTGCCCGGTGAACACTGAAGCTTTCTTT.

J is TRBJ1-1 and V is TRBV10-3, with D perhaps matching TRBD1 (5 bases). The V end lost 1 base, the J end lost 0 bases, and 9 bases lay between the germline ends. The CDR3 consists of 15 residues. Germline CDR1 ENHRY, CDR2 SYGVKD. CDR3: CAISEFGGVNTEAFF. The CDR3 nucleotides read TGTGCCATCAGTGAGTTCGGGGGTGTGAACACTGAAGCTTTCTTT.

The gene calls are TRBV14 and TRBJ2-5; maybe TRBD1 (5 bases). Trimming cost V 0 bases and J 7 bases, with 15 bases left between them. Germline CDR1 is SGHDN and CDR2 is FVKESK. This CDR3 contains 15 residues. This CDR3 is CASSQDWGSKGTQYF. The CDR3 bases are TGTGCCAGCAGCCAAGATTGGGGCAGCAAAGGGACCCAGTACTTC.

The genes are TRBV14 and TRBJ1-5, with a tentative D call TRBD1 (5 bases). Germline CDR1 reads SGHDN; CDR2 reads FVKESK. The CDR3 contains 13 residues. V lost 3 bases and J lost 4, with 7 bases in between. The CDR3 nucleotides are TGTGCCAGCAGCCAGGGGCCTAATCAGCCCCAGCATTTT. Residues: CASSQGPNQPQHF. Combining the CDR3 with reference TRBV14 and TRBJ1-5 gives the whole variable domain EAGVTQFPSHSVIEKGQTVTLRCDPISGHDNLYWYRRVMGKEIKFLLHFVKESKQDESGMPNNRFLAERTGGTYSTLKVQPAELEDSGVYFCASSQGPNQPQHFGDGTRLSIL.